This T cell receptor beta chain was identified in a study of shared clonotypes between healthy human individuals. Study context: The plates for each donor numbered three CD4 naive, three CD4 memory, two CD8 naive and one CD8 memory. The study's findings and limits: Blood alone was sampled, and tissue repertoires likely differ. Compared with clonotypes that all four donors shared, non-shared clonotypes had lower generation probabilities.

The CDR3 runs 14 residues. V dropped 6 bases and J dropped 7; count of bases not matched to a gene: 9. Germline CDR1 and CDR2: ENHRY and SYGVKD. As to this clone: The antigen is not known.

The method was immunoSEQ multiplex PCR; TCRdb's version includes in-frame clones alone and lacks a portion of them. The top ten clones hold around 0.13% of a sample with about 2 million clones, roughly 94% of them seen once. This sequence originates from a man aged 18-30 years in good health. Sample: naive CD4+ T cells sorted from blood. Documented subset: CD45RA+ positively selected. This chain links TRBV10-3 with TRBJ1-1, with TRBD1 matching over 9 bases. CDR3 residues: CAISEQGALGEAFF. In nucleotides, the CDR3 is TGTGCCATCAGCGAACAGGGGGCTCTTGGTGAAGCTTTCTTT.